This entry concerns a single T cell receptor beta chain. Antigen specificity is unknown. The same CDR3 arises from other DNA sequences in this sample as well. Germline V lookup: CDR1 SQVTM, CDR2 ANQGSEA. The CDR3 contains 12 residues. The junction had 4 bases not matched to a gene; V was cut back by 7 bases and J by 6 bases. PCR employed 60 Vbeta and 13 Jbeta primers. Generated by immunoSEQ multiplex PCR, the TCRdb table keeps only in-frame clones and is missing some. The sample holds some 170,000 clones; approximately 9.5% are singletons and the top ten take over 1%. This record belongs to a study of cytomegalovirus exposure and HLA in healthy donors. The wider study: Of around 410 genotyped donors, roughly 81% grouped in the Caucasian-associated ancestry cluster. Whole-study findings and limits: Judged likely to be a sequencing artifact was a cluster of highly shared sequence variants. Common viral pathogens (according to a later analysis) appeared linked to several of the most significant clusters. Later findings reportedly placed an Asian-associated ancestry cluster below the roughly 700-donor mean for N-insertions.

The sequence derives from a woman aged 25 to 45 in good health and CMV-seropositive. The chain employs TRBV29-1 and TRBJ2-7; TRBD1 agrees at 12 bases. The material sequenced was PBMCs. CDR3 in DNA: TGCAGCGCCAGGGACAGGGGGCGCGAGCAGTACTTC. Amino acids: CSARDRGREQYF.